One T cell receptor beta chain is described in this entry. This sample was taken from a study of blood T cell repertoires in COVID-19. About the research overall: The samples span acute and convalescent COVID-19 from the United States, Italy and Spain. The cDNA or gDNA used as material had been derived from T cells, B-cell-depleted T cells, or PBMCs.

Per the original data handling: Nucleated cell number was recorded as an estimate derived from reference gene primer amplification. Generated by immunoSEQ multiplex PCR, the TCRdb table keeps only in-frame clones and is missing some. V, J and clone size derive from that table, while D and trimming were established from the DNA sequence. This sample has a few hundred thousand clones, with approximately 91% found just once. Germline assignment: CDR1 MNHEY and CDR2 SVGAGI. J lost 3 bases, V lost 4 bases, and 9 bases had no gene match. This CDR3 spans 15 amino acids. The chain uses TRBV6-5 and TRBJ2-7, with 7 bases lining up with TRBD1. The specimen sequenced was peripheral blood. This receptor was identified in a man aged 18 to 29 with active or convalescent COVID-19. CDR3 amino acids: CASSSRNRDSYEQYF. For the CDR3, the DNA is TGTGCCAGCAGTTCCAGGAACAGGGACAGCTACGAGCAGTACTTC.